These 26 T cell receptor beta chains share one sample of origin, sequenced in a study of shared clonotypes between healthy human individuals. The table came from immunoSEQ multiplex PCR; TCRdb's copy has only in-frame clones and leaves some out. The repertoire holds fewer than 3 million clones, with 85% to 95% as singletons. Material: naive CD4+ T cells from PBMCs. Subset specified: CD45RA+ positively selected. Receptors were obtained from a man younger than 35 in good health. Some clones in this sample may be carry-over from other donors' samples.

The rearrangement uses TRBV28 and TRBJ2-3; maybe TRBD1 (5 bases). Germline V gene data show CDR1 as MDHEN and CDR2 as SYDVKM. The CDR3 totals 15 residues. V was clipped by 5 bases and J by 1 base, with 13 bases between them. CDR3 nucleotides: TGTGCCAGCAGTCCAGGGAAGGGCCGCACAGATACGCAGTATTTT. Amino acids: CASSPGKGRTDTQYF.

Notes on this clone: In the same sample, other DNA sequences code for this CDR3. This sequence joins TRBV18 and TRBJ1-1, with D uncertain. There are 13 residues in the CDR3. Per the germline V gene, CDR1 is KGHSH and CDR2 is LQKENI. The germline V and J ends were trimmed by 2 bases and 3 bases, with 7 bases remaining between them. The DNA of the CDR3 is TGTGCCAGCTCACCAGGGCGGGACACTGAAGCTTTCTTT. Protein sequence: CASSPGRDTEAFF.

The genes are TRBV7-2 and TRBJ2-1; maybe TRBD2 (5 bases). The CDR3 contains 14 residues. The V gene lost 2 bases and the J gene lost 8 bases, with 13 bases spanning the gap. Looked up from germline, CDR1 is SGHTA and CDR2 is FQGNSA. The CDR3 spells CASSLIRGIDEQFF. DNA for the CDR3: TGTGCCAGCAGCTTAATTCGAGGGATCGATGAGCAGTTCTTC.

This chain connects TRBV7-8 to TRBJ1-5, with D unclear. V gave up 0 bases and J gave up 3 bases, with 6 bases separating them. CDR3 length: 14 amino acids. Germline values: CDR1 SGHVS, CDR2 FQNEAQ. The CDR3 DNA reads TGTGCCAGCAGCTTAGCGAGGGTCAATCAGCCCCAGCATTTT. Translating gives CASSLARVNQPQHF.

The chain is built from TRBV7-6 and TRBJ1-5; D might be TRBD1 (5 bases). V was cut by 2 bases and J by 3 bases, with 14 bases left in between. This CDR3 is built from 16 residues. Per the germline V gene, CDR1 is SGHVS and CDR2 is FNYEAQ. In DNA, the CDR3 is TGTGCCAGCAGCTTAACAGGCGGTATTGACAATCAGCCCCAGCATTTT. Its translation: CASSLTGGIDNQPQHF. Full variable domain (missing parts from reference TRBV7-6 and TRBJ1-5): GAGVSQSPRYKVTKRGQDVALRCDPISGHVSLYWYRQALGQGPEFLTYFNYEAQQDKSGLPNDRFSAERPEGSISTLTIQRTEQRDSAMYRCASSLTGGIDNQPQHFGDGTRLSIL.

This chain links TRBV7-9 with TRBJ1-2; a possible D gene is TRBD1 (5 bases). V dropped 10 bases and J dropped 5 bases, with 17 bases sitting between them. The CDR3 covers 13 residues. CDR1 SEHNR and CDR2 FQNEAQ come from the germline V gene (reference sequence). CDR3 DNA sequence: TGTGCCACCCGACCAGGGACGAAATATGGCTACACCTTC. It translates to CATRPGTKYGYTF.

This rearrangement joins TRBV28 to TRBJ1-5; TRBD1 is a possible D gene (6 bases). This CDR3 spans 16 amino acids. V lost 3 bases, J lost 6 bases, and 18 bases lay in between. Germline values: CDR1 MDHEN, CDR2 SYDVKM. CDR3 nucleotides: TGTGCCAGCAGTTTTGATACAGGGATGATGGCTCAGCCCCAGCATTTT. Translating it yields CASSFDTGMMAQPQHF.

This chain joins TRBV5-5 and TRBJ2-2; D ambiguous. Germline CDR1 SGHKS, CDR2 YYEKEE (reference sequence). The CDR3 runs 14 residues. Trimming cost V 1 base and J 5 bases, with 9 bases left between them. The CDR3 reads CASSLTVSTGELFF. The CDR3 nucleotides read TGTGCCAGCAGCTTGACAGTTTCGACCGGGGAGCTGTTTTTT.

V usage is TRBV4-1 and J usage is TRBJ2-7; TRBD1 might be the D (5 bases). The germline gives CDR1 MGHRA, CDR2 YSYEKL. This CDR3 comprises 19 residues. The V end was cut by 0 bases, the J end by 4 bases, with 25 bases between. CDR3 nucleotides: TGCGCCAGCAGCCAAGAAGCCCTTCGAGCAGGGATGGGTTCGTACGAGCAGTACTTC. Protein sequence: CASSQEALRAGMGSYEQYF.

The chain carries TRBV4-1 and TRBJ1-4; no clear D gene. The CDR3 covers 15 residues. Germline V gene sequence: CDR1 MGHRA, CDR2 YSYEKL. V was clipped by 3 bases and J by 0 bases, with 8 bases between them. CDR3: CASSHSRPTNEKLFF. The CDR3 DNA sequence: TGCGCCAGCAGCCACTCAAGGCCAACTAATGAAAAACTGTTTTTT.

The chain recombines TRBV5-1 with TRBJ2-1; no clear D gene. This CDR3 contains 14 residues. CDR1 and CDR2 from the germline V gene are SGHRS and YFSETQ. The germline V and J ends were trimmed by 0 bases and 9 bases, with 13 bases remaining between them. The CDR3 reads CASSLESPLGEQFF. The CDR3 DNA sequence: TGCGCCAGCAGCTTGGAGTCCCCTCTGGGTGAGCAGTTCTTC.

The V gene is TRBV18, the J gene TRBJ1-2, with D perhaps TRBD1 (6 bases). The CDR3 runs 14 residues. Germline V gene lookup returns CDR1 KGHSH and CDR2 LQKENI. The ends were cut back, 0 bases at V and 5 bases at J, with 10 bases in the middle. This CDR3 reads CASSPPQGWYGYTF. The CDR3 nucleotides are TGTGCCAGCTCACCACCGCAGGGGTGGTATGGCTACACCTTC.

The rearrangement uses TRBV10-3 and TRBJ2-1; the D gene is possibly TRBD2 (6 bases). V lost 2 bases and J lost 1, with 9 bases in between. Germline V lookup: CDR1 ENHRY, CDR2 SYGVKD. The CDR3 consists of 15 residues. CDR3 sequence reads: CAISEPAGSYNEQFF. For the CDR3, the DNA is TGTGCCATCAGTGAGCCGGCGGGGTCCTACAATGAGCAGTTCTTC.

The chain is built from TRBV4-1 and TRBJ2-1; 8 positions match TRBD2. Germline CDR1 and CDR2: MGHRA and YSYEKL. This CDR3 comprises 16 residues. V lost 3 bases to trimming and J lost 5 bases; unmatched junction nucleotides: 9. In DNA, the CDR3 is TGCGCCAGCAGCCAGGCCCCGGGACTAGTGGACAATGAGCAGTTCTTC. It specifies CASSQAPGLVDNEQFF.

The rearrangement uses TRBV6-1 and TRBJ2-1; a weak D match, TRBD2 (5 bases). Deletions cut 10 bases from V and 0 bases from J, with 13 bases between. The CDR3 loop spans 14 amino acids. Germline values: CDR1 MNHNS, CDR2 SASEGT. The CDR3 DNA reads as TGTGCCACCAAGAGGGAAAGCTCCTACAATGAGCAGTTCTTC. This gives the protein CATKRESSYNEQFF.

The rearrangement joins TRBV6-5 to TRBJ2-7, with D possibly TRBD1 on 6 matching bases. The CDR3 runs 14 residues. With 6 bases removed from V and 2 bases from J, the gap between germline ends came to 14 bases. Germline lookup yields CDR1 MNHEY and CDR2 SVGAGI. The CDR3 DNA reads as TGTGCCAGCAGCCTACAGACAGGAGCCTACGAGCAGTACTTC. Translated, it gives CASSLQTGAYEQYF.

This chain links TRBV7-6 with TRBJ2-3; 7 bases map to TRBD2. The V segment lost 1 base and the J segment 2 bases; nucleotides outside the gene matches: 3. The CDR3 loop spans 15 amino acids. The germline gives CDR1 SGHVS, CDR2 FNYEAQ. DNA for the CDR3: TGTGCCAGCAGCTTAGGGGGGACTAACACAGATACGCAGTATTTT. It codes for CASSLGGTNTDTQYF. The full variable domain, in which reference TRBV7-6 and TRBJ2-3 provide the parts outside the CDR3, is GAGVSQSPRYKVTKRGQDVALRCDPISGHVSLYWYRQALGQGPEFLTYFNYEAQQDKSGLPNDRFSAERPEGSISTLTIQRTEQRDSAMYRCASSLGGTNTDTQYFGPGTRLTVL.

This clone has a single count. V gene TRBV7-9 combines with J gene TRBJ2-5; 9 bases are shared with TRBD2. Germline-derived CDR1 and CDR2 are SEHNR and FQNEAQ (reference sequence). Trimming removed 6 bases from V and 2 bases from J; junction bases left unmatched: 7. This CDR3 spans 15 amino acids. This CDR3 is CASRSAGGRQETQYF. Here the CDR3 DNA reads TGTGCCAGCAGATCCGCGGGAGGGAGACAAGAGACCCAGTACTTC.

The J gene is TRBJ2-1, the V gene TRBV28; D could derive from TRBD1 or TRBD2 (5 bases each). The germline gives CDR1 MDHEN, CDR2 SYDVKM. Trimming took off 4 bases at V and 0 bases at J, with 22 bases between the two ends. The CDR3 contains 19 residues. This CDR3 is CASSSTLPQDGGSYNEQFF. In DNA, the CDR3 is TGTGCCAGCAGTTCGACCCTTCCACAGGATGGGGGCTCCTACAATGAGCAGTTCTTC. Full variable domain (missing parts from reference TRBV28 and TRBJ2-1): DVKVTQSSRYLVKRTGEKVFLECVQDMDHENMFWYRQDPGLGLRLIYFSYDVKMKEKGDIPEGYSVSREKKERFSLILESASTNQTSMYLCASSSTLPQDGGSYNEQFFGPGTRLTVL.

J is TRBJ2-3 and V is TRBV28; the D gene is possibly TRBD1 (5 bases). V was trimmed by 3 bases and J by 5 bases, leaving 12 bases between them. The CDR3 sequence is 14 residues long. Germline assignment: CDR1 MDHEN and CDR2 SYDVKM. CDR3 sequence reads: CASSLTQGGDTQYF. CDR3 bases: TGTGCCAGCAGTTTGACCCAGGGTGGAGATACGCAGTATTTT.

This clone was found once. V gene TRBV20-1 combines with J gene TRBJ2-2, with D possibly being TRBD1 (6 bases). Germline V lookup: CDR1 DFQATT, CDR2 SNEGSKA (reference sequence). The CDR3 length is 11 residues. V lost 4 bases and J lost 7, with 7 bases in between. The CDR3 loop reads CSAKGVGELFF. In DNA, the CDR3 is TGCAGTGCTAAGGGGGTCGGGGAGCTGTTTTTT.

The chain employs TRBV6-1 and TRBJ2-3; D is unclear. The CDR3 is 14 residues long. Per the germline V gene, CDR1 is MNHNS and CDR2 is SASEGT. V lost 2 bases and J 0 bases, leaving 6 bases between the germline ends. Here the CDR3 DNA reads TGTGCCAGCAGTGAACAGACAAGCACAGATACGCAGTATTTT. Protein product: CASSEQTSTDTQYF.

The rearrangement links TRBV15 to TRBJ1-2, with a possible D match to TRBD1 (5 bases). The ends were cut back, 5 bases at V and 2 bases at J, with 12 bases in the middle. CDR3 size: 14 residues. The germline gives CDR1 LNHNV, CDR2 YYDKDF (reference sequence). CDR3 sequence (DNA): TGTGCCACCAGCGCCGGGGCGGGAAACTATGGCTACACCTTC. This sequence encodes CATSAGAGNYGYTF. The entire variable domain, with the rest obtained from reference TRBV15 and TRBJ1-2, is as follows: DAMVIQNPRYQVTQFGKPVTLSCSQTLNHNVMYWYQQKSSQAPKLLFHYYDKDFNNEADTPDNFQSRRPNTSFCFLDIRSPGLGDTAMYLCATSAGAGNYGYTFGSGTRLTVV.

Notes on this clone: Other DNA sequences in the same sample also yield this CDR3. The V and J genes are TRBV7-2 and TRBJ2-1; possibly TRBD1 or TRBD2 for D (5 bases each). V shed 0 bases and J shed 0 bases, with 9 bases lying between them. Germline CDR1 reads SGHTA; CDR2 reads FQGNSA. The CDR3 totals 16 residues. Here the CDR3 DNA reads TGTGCCAGCAGCTTAGCCGGGACCTCCTCCTACAATGAGCAGTTCTTC. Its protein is CASSLAGTSSYNEQFF.

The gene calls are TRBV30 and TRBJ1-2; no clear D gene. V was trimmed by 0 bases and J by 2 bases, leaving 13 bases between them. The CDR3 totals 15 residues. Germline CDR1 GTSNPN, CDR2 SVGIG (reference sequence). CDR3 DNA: TGTGCCTGGAGTGTCAGCGGGCGGCTAAACTATGGCTACACCTTC. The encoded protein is CAWSVSGRLNYGYTF.

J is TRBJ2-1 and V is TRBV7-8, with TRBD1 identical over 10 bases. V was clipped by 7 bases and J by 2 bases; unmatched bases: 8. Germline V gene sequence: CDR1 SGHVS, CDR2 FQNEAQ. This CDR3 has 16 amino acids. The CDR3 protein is CASTLWGQGTYNEQFF. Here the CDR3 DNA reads TGTGCCAGCACCCTGTGGGGACAGGGGACCTACAATGAGCAGTTCTTC. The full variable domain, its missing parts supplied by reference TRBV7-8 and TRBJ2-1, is GAGVSQSPRYKVAKRGQDVALRCDPISGHVSLFWYQQALGQGPEFLTYFQNEAQLDKSGLPSDRFFAERPEGSVSTLKIQRTQQEDSAVYLCASTLWGQGTYNEQFFGPGTRLTVL.